The 5 T cell receptor beta chains below all came from one sample that was sequenced in a study of blood T cell repertoires in COVID-19. The assay was immunoSEQ multiplex PCR, and TCRdb's table has in-frame clones only and misses some. The top ten hold 1.4% to 1.5% of the sample, which has roughly 400,000 clones, about 88% seen once. Sequencing input: PBMCs or T cells enriched from blood (not recorded which). These receptors were taken from a woman under 30 who had been exposed to COVID-19.

The rearrangement uses TRBV5-6 and TRBJ2-7; perhaps TRBD1 as D (5 bases). Germline values: CDR1 SGHDT, CDR2 YYEEEE. The ends were cut back, 5 bases at V and 2 bases at J, with 20 bases in the middle. CDR3 length equals 16 residues. CDR3 nucleotide sequence: TGTGCCAGCAGTTATATGGCAGGGCCCAACCCCTACGAGCAGTACTTC. It codes for CASSYMAGPNPYEQYF.

CDR3 sequence reads: CASSPGQGQLYDQPQHF. The CDR3 DNA is TGTGCCAGCAGCCCCGGACAGGGTCAGCTTTACGATCAGCCCCAGCATTTT. The chain carries TRBV28 and TRBJ1-5; 8 positions match TRBD1. The CDR3 is made up of 17 amino acids. V shed 6 bases and J 5 bases; nucleotides not matched to a gene: 15. The V gene's germline CDR1 is MDHEN and CDR2 SYDVKM.

Remarks on this clone: In the same sample, other DNA sequences code for this CDR3. The gene calls are TRBV9 and TRBJ2-2, with 7 bases identical to TRBD1. Germline CDR1 is SGDLS and CDR2 is YYNGEE. This CDR3 has 15 residues. The V gene end was trimmed by 3 bases and the J gene end by 1 base; junction bases not matched to a gene: 3. The CDR3 reads CASSARQGNTGELFF. CDR3 nucleotides: TGTGCCAGCAGCGCGAGACAGGGGAACACCGGGGAGCTGTTTTTT.

V usage is TRBV5-1 and J usage is TRBJ2-7, with 9 bases that match TRBD2. This CDR3 spans 17 amino acids. The junction had 7 bases not matched to a gene; V was cut back by 0 bases and J by 0 bases. In germline, CDR1 is SGHRS, CDR2 YFSETQ. The CDR3 DNA sequence: TGCGCCAGCAGCTTGGCACGAAAGACTAGCGGCTCCTACGAGCAGTACTTC. Translated, it gives CASSLARKTSGSYEQYF.

CDR3 protein: CASSYGRVPYGYTF. CDR3 nucleotides: TGTGCCAGCAGTTATGGCAGGGTCCCCTATGGCTACACCTTC. The chain combines TRBV6-5 with TRBJ1-2; D is possibly TRBD1 (5 bases). This CDR3 is 14 amino acids long. Germline CDR1 and CDR2: MNHEY and SVGAGI. Between the trimmed V and J ends, which lost 3 bases and 4 bases, there was a span of 12 bases.